This TCR beta chain was captured by sequencing in a study of control samples from healthy donors and cancer patients. V was shortened by 3 bases and J by 3 bases, with 21 bases between the two germline ends. Germline V gives CDR1 LNHDA, CDR2 SQIVND (reference sequence). The CDR3 length is 17 residues. The assay was immunoSEQ multiplex PCR, and TCRdb's table has in-frame clones only and misses some. The sample has roughly 100,000 clones; roughly 92% are singletons. The chain has TRBV19 and TRBJ2-7; D remains ambiguous. The specimen sequenced was blood. The origin of this receptor is a human donor in good health. The donor label of this sample is uncertain. CDR3 sequence (DNA): TGTGCCAGTAGTATTAAGTCCCCGGATTCCTGGGGCTACGAGCAGTACTTC. The encoded protein is CASSIKSPDSWGYEQYF. The full variable domain, in which reference TRBV19 and TRBJ2-7 provide the parts outside the CDR3, is DGGITQSPKYLFRKEGQNVTLSCEQNLNHDAMYWYRQDPGQGLRLIYYSQIVNDFQKGDIAEGYSVSREKKESFPLTVTSAQKNPTAFYLCASSIKSPDSWGYEQYFGPGTRLTVT.